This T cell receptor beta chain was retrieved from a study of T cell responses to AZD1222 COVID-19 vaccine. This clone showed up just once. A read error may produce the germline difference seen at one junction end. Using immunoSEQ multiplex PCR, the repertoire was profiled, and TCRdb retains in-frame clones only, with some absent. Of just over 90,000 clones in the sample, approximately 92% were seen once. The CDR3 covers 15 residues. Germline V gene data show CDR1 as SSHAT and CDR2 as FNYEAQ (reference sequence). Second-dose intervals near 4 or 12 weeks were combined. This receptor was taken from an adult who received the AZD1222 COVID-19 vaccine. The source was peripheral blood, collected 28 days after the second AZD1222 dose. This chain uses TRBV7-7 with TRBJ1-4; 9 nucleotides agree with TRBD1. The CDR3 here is CASSRAGTGNEKLFF. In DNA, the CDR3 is TGTGCTAGCAGTCGCGCCGGGACAGGGAACGAAAAACTGTTTTTT.